This T cell receptor (beta chain) appears in the sequencing data of a study of tumor and adjacent non-tumor tissue in lung cancer (dated by TCRdb to 2017 to 2018). With respect to the entire study: By cancer type, the cohort comprised eleven to twelve adenocarcinoma patients, 2 squamous cell carcinoma patients and 1 small cell lung cancer patient. The roughly 15 enrolled patients, of whom around 10 were men and 5 were women, were aged about 31 to 76 years and were diagnosed with TNM stage I to III disease. Sequencing produced roughly 130 million productive TCRbeta reads in total, an average of about 4.17 million reads per sample. The study compared bulk TCRbeta repertoires from lung tumor tissue and matched distant non-tumor lung tissue of about 15 lung cancer patients. For each patient, one tumor sample and one normal lung sample were taken, giving thirty paired specimens that underwent TCRbeta CDR3 sequencing.

Here is what the overall study found, with its caveats: Only about 16 patients were included in the cohort, and the need for larger samples and more detailed clinical data was noted by the authors. Peripheral blood was not sequenced, so blood TCRbeta repertoires were not examined in the lung cancer patients of the study. In normal lung, the top 100 clones accounted for a significantly larger cumulative share of the repertoire than in tumor tissue. Neither the sequencing platform nor unique molecular identifiers are mentioned in the methods. Younger patients had significantly higher TCR diversity, and higher tumor TCR diversity was associated with shorter overall and disease-free survival. Tumor tissue showed significantly higher TCR diversity (inverse Simpson) than normal lung tissue, at around 460 vs 160 (P = 0.0075, Mann-Whitney U test).

Remarks on this clonotype: Its recognized antigen is unknown. A much larger clone lies one base from this, so it may be a read error.

RNA was extracted from bulk unsorted tissue and checked for quality with a NanoDrop ND-1000 and an Agilent 2100. The normal lung samples consisted of distant non-tumor tissue collected more than 3 cm from the tumor edge. The donors were newly diagnosed lung cancer patients admitted for thoracic surgery in China from August to November 2014 who had not received prior chemotherapy. Patients with previous radiotherapy or chemotherapy, or with another concurrent cancer, were excluded from the study. Surgical tissue pieces of about 1-2.3 cm3 were preserved in RNAlater solution and stored at -80 °C until use. Libraries were constructed by multiplex PCR. This sample was sequenced with an Illumina HiSeq 2500. TCRbeta libraries were constructed through three rounds of nested PCR with primers (Table S4) according to protocols modified from ARM-PCR. PCR products of 200-500 bp were gel-excised and purified with the QIAquick gel extraction kit before sequencing. On the study's bioinformatics: Reads were cleaned with Trimmomatic, merged with FLASH into complete CDR3 sequences, and assigned to V(D)J germline segments with MiTCR. VDJtools was used to compute clonal diversity as the inverse Simpson's index. In-frame sequences lacking a premature stop codon were counted as productive reads. Starting from the raw public reads, TCRdb applied fastp trimming at Q25, assembled clones with MiXCR and retained in-frame beta chains. Each CDR3 protein gets just one entry, which takes the most common genes and DNA from the rows behind it. The V and J calls follow TCRdb's processing rather than the paper's. The sample yields around 82,000 distinct CDR3 sequences; approximately 80% were counted once. The ten top clones hold about 51% of the sample.

The TCR was taken from a man between 60 and 75 years old with non-small cell lung cancer. The material sequenced was distant non-tumor lung tissue.

The nucleotide sequence is TGTGCCAGCGGCAACGGACGCAATCAGCCCCAGCATTTT. Its coded protein is CASGNGRNQPQHF. Recombination joined TRBV6-5 with TRBJ1-5, with the D gene not confidently named. Its CDR3 holds 13 amino acids, cysteine through phenylalanine. The CDR3 DNA has 39 bases and is translated from base 1. The V end loses 8 bases and the J end loses 2 bases, and a stretch of 10 bases separates them. The germline V gene supplies CDR1 MNHEY and CDR2 SVGAGI.